This T cell receptor (beta chain) was captured in a study of blood T cell repertoires in COVID-19. Study background: Samples taken during acute and convalescent COVID-19 were collected in the United States, Italy and Spain.

Clones were sequenced by immunoSEQ multiplex PCR, and TCRdb holds only the in-frame ones, with some missing. Of approximately 200,000 clones in the sample, more than 70% were seen once. All enrollees were roughly 18 to 100 years old and from 25 or so US areas. Cohort allocation depended upon clinical history that participants reported. The sample consisted of PBMCs or T cells enriched from blood (not recorded which). The TCR originated in a middle-aged woman with acute COVID-19.

CDR3 DNA: TGTGCCAGTAGTCCCCAACAGGGGCCCGGGGAGCTGTTTTTT. Translated, it gives CASSPQQGPGELFF. This chain uses TRBV19 with TRBJ2-2, with 7 bases that match TRBD1. Germline V CDR1 and CDR2: LNHDA, SQIVND (reference sequence). This CDR3 contains 14 residues. The trim removed 5 bases at V and 6 bases at J, leaving 6 bases unmatched.